A selection of T cell receptor beta chains follows, all from one sample in a study of blood T cell repertoires in COVID-19. Sequencing used immunoSEQ multiplex PCR; TCRdb keeps in-frame clones, though not all of them. The sample holds fewer than 250,000 clones; roughly 86% are singletons and the top ten take 4.5% to 6%. Sequences were obtained from peripheral blood. These receptors all come from a woman in her 70s with active or convalescent COVID-19. CDR3s include the opening cysteine and the closing phenylalanine or tryptophan. The D gene is left open where the match is weak. Expanded clones get a size class; other rows say once, few or many, or leave the size out.

TRBJ2-1,TRBD2,.,TRBV19,TGTGCCAGTAGTCCAGGACTAGCGGGAGGGAATGAGCAGTTCTTC,CASSPGLAGGNEQFF
TRBJ2-7,TRBD2,.,TRBV9,TGTGCCAGCAGCGTAGGCACTAGCGGAGAGCAGTACTTC,CASSVGTSGEQYF
TRBJ1-2,TRBD1,.,TRBV6-5,TGTGCCAGCAGTTACTCGGTGCCAGGGGGAAACTATGGCTACACCTTC,CASSYSVPGGNYGYTF
TRBJ2-1,TRBD2,.,TRBV27,TGTGCCAGCAGTATGACTAGCGGGGGCTACAATGAGCAGTTCTTC,CASSMTSGGYNEQFF
TRBJ2-1,TRBD2,.,TRBV29-1,TGCAGCGCAGGAGGGGGGACTAGCGGGAGCCCCTACAATGAGCAGTTCTTC,CSAGGGTSGSPYNEQFF
TRBJ2-1,TRBD2,.,TRBV19,TGTGCCAGTAGTATACGACTAGCGGGAGGGTACAATGAGCAGTTCTTC,CASSIRLAGGYNEQFF
TRBJ1-2,TRBD1,.,TRBV4-1,TGCGCCAGCAGCCCCCTCCCTACGGCCCGGAGGACAGGATATGGCTACACCTTC,CASSPLPTARRTGYGYTF
TRBJ1-4,.,.,TRBV6-5,TGTGCCAGTGGGACCAGGGGTGAAAAACTGTTTTTT,CASGTRGEKLFF
TRBJ1-2,.,.,TRBV27,TGTGCCAGCAGTGACACGGGGGTGGTAAATGGCTACACCTTC,CASSDTGVVNGYTF
TRBJ1-1,TRBD1,.,TRBV18,TGTGCCAGCTCACCGTATCAGGGGGCGTCGAAAACTGAAGCTTTCTTT,CASSPYQGASKTEAFF
TRBJ1-1,TRBD1,.,TRBV15,TGTGCCACCAGCAGTAACAGGGGAACAACTGAAGCTTTCTTT,CATSSNRGTTEAFF
TRBJ1-3,.,.,TRBV30,TGTGCCTGCTTGCGGCCCTCTGGAAACACCATATATTTT,CACLRPSGNTIYF
TRBJ2-1,.,once,TRBV25-1,TGTGCCAGCAGTGAAAAGCGGGTGGTCTACAATGAGCAGTTCTTC,CASSEKRVVYNEQFF
TRBJ1-1,.,few,TRBV29-1,TGCAGCGTTGGGTTCGGAACAGGGTTGGCTGAAGCTTTCTTT,CSVGFGTGLAEAFF
TRBJ2-7,.,.,TRBV21-1,TGTGCCAGCAGCAAAGAAACCAGGCCTATTCCGCCCTACGAGCAGTACTTC,CASSKETRPIPPYEQYF
TRBJ1-1,.,.,TRBV5-1,TGCGCCAGCAGCTTGGATCTCGGGCAGGGGAACACTGAAGCTTTCTTT,CASSLDLGQGNTEAFF
TRBJ2-7,TRBD2,once,TRBV6-2/TRBV6-3,TGTGCCAGCAGCCACCCGGGGGGGGGATACGAGCAGTACTTC,CASSHPGGGYEQYF
TRBJ2-1,.,few,TRBV6-5,TGTGCCAGCAGTTATAGAGACAGATCCTACAATGAGCAGTTCTTC,CASSYRDRSYNEQFF
TRBJ1-4,.,.,TRBV5-1,TGCGCCAGCAGCTTGGCGCCGACAGAAGGAAATGAAAAACTGTTTTTT,CASSLAPTEGNEKLFF
TRBJ2-3,TRBD2,.,TRBV9,TGTGCCAGCAGCGTCACAACCGGGACTATCACAGATACGCAGTATTTT,CASSVTTGTITDTQYF
TRBJ2-3,.,.,TRBV27,TGTGCCAGCAGTTTGGGCAGGGCGGCAGATACGCAGTATTTT,CASSLGRAADTQYF
TRBJ1-1,.,.,TRBV6-5,TGTGCCAGCAGTACTACAGGGATGACTGAAGCTTTCTTT,CASSTTGMTEAFF
TRBJ1-6,TRBD1,.,TRBV30,TGTGCCTGGAGCAGAGACAGGGAGTACTCACCCCTCCACTTT,CAWSRDREYSPLHF
TRBJ1-3,.,.,TRBV5-1,TGCGCCAGCAGCTTGGCTGGGGGGGACGGAAACACCATATATTTT,CASSLAGGDGNTIYF
TRBJ2-7,.,.,TRBV11-1,TGTGCCAGCAGCTTGGGACTGACCTACGAGCAGTACTTC,CASSLGLTYEQYF
TRBJ2-4,.,.,TRBV3-1/TRBV3-2,TGTGCCAGCAGTCGGGACTCCCGGGGGGCCAAAAACATTCAGTACTTC,CASSRDSRGAKNIQYF
TRBJ2-2,.,.,TRBV6-1,TGTGCCAGCAGTGAAGTGGGGGCTTACACCGGGGAGCTGTTTTTT,CASSEVGAYTGELFF
TRBJ2-5,TRBD2,once,TRBV29-1,TGCAGCGTTGAAGATGTGCGGGGGTACCAAGAGACCCAGTACTTC,CSVEDVRGYQETQYF
TRBJ2-1,.,.,TRBV28,TGTGCCAGCAGTTTGGGTACTAGCCGCAATGAGCAGTTCTTC,CASSLGTSRNEQFF
TRBJ1-1,TRBD1,.,TRBV5-1,TGCGCCAGCAGATCGGACAGGGGGCAACAAGCTTTCTTT,CASRSDRGQQAFF
TRBJ2-3,.,once,TRBV28,TGTGCCAGCAGTCCCCCGGGGACAGATACGCAGTATTTT,CASSPPGTDTQYF
TRBJ1-5,.,.,TRBV15,TGTGCCACCAGCAGAGTTTTTTCGGCCAGGGTGAGCAATCAGCCCCAGCATTTT,CATSRVFSARVSNQPQHF
TRBJ2-7,TRBD2,.,TRBV29-1,TGCAGCGTTGATGGACTAGCGGGGAGACCCTACGAGCAGTACTTC,CSVDGLAGRPYEQYF
TRBJ2-6,.,few,TRBV7-7,TGTGCTAGCAGCCCGGGACATGGGTCTGGGGCCAACGTCCTGACTTTC,CASSPGHGSGANVLTF
TRBJ2-5,TRBD1,.,TRBV7-6,TGTGCCAGCAGCTCTTCTTCAGGGGGCTGGGAGACCCAGTACTTC,CASSSSSGGWETQYF
TRBJ1-5,TRBD1,.,TRBV11-3,TGTGCCAGCAGCCCAACCCGGGACAGAGCCTTATTGGGCAATCAGCCCCAGCATTTT,CASSPTRDRALLGNQPQHF
TRBJ2-2,TRBD2,.,TRBV11-2,TGTGCCAGCAGCCTTAGCGGGAGAGACACCGGGGAGCTGTTTTTT,CASSLSGRDTGELFF
TRBJ2-7,TRBD1,.,TRBV11-1,TGTGCCAGCAGCGAAATCGGGACAGGGGTCCATAAGCAGTACTTC,CASSEIGTGVHKQYF
TRBJ1-1,TRBD1,.,TRBV19,TGTGCCAGTAGTACCCTAAAAAGGGGGCGGTTCACTGAAGCTTTCTTT,CASSTLKRGRFTEAFF
TRBJ1-1,.,once,TRBV5-6,TGTGCCAGCAGCTATTCCCCAGGGGAAGGGGCTTTCTTT,CASSYSPGEGAFF
TRBJ2-3,TRBD1,.,TRBV30,TGTGCCTGGAGTGCTTTTGACAGGGGGCAAAGAGATACGCAGTATTTT,CAWSAFDRGQRDTQYF
TRBJ2-2,TRBD2,few,TRBV5-6,TGTGCCAGCAGCTTGACTAGCGGCACGAACACCGGGGAGCTGTTTTTT,CASSLTSGTNTGELFF
TRBJ2-3,TRBD2,.,TRBV11-2,TGTGCCAGCAGCTTACAGAGGACTAGCGGGAGCAGAGTAGATACGCAGTATTTT,CASSLQRTSGSRVDTQYF
TRBJ2-1,TRBD2,.,TRBV4-1,TGCGCCAGCAGCCCGGAGGGTAGCGGGAGTCCCCCCAATGAGCAGTTCTTC,CASSPEGSGSPPNEQFF
TRBJ1-1,TRBD1,.,TRBV6-6,TGTGCCAGCACCTCAGGGGGCGCGGAGAACACTGAAGCTTTCTTT,CASTSGGAENTEAFF
TRBJ1-3,.,.,TRBV2,TGTGCCAGCAGTGAAACCGGGACAAGGATCTCTGGAAACACCATATATTTT,CASSETGTRISGNTIYF
TRBJ1-3,.,.,TRBV5-4,TGTGCCAGCAGCTTGGGGCCAAATATACAGCTTTACTCTGGAAACACCATATATTTT,CASSLGPNIQLYSGNTIYF
TRBJ1-4,.,.,TRBV10-2,TGCGCCAGCAGTGAGTTCGGGCAGGGCGGTGAAAAACTGTTTTTT,CASSEFGQGGEKLFF
TRBJ2-7,TRBD1,.,TRBV9,TGTGCCAGCAGCTCCTTAGGAGGACAGGGGGCCAACGAGCAGTACTTC,CASSSLGGQGANEQYF
TRBJ1-5,.,once,TRBV30,TGTGCCTGGAGTGTAGAAGGCGGGGGTCGGCCCCAGCATTTT,CAWSVEGGGRPQHF
TRBJ2-7,.,.,TRBV28,TGTGCCAGCAGCCCCTGGGGGGTACCCTACGAGCAGTACTTC,CASSPWGVPYEQYF
TRBJ2-5,TRBD2,.,TRBV7-3,TGTGCCAGCAGCTTAGGACTAGCGGGGCAAGAGACCCAGTACTTC,CASSLGLAGQETQYF
TRBJ2-1,.,.,TRBV9,TGTGCCAGCACCTCAGGGGCCCCCCTAAATGAGCAGTTCTTC,CASTSGAPLNEQFF
TRBJ2-3,TRBD2,.,TRBV9,TGTGCCAGCAGCGTAGTTCCGAGCGGGGGGGATACGCAGTATTTT,CASSVVPSGGDTQYF
TRBJ2-7,.,.,TRBV19,TGTGCCAGTAGTACTGACAGTTCTTCCTACGAGCAGTACTTC,CASSTDSSSYEQYF